The sequence of this T cell receptor beta chain was determined in a study of STAT3 mutations in large granular lymphocyte leukemia. To note about this clone: Its specificity is unknown.

V shed 2 bases and J shed 5 bases, with 12 bases lying between them. The germline gives CDR1 SEHNR, CDR2 FQNEAQ (reference sequence). The CDR3 covers 14 residues. The table came from immunoSEQ multiplex PCR; TCRdb's copy has only in-frame clones and leaves some out. This table holds some 2,400 clones, about 53% found once. Overall study findings and caveats: At least one immunodominant TCR beta clonotype appeared in every T-cell large granular lymphocyte leukemia patient.

The rearrangement uses TRBV7-9 and TRBJ1-2; no definite D call. The sequence was obtained from a man in his 60s with T-cell large granular lymphocyte leukemia. Some clones in this sample may be carry-over from other donors' samples. Source material: peripheral blood mononuclear cells. As DNA, the CDR3 is TGTGCCAGCAGCTTACCACTCGACACTTATGGCTACACCTTC. As protein: CASSLPLDTYGYTF.